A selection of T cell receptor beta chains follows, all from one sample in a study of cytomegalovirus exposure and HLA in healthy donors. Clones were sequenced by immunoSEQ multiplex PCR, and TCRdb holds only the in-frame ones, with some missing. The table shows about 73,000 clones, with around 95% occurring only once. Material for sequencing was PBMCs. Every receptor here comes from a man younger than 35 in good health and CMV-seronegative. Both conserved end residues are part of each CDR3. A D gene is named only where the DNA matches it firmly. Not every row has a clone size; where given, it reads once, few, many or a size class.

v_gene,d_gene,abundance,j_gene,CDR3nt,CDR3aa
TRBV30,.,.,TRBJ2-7,TGTGCCTGGAGGGTTACGGGTGTTCCCGAGCAGTACTTC,CAWRVTGVPEQYF
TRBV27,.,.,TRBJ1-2,TGTGCCAGCAGTTTAGAGGCAGGGTCCGTCTATGGCTACACCTTC,CASSLEAGSVYGYTF
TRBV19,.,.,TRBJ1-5,TGTGCCAGTAGTCCCCGACAGACTTATCAGCCCCAGCATTTT,CASSPRQTYQPQHF
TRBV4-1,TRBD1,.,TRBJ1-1,TGCGCCAGCAGCTGGGACAGGGGGCGGACTGAAGCTTTCTTT,CASSWDRGRTEAFF
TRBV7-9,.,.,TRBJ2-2,TGTGCCAGCAGCCCCAGGGGGGACACCGGGGAGCTGTTTTTT,CASSPRGDTGELFF
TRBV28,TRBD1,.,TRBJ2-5,TGTGCCATCAGACAGGGCACAGCGGAGACCCAGTACTTC,CAIRQGTAETQYF
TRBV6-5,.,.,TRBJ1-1,TGTGCCAGCAGTTACTCAGCGGCGGGCATCAACACTGAAGCTTTCTTT,CASSYSAAGINTEAFF
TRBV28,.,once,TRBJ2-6,TGTGCCAGCACCAGGGGATACGGGGCCAACGTCCTGACTTTC,CASTRGYGANVLTF
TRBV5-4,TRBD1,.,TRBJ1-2,TGTGCCAGCACCCAGACAGGGGGTGCTACTAACTATGGCTACACCTTC,CASTQTGGATNYGYTF
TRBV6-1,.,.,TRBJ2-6,TGTGCCAGCAGTGGAGGTGGGGCCAACGTCCTGACTTTC,CASSGGGANVLTF
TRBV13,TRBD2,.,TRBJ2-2,TGTGCCAGCAGCTTATTCGGGGGGACCCCTGATAGGGACGCCGGGGAGCTGTTTTTT,CASSLFGGTPDRDAGELFF
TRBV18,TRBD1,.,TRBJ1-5,TGTGCCAGCTCACCAGAGACAGGGCGCCGCCAGCCCCAGCATTTT,CASSPETGRRQPQHF
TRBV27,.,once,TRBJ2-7,TGTGCCAGCAGTTTAAATGAGGCCCTCTACGAGCAGTACTTC,CASSLNEALYEQYF
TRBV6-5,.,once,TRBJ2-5,TGTGCCAGCAGCGAGGGGGGGTGGGGGACCCAGTACTTC,CASSEGGWGTQYF
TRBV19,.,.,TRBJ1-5,TGTGCCAGTCGAGTACAGCAGGCCGGTGGCAATCAGCCCCAGCATTTT,CASRVQQAGGNQPQHF
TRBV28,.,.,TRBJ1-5,TGTGCCAGTACCTCGACAGTCATGGACCGGCAGCCCCAGCATTTT,CASTSTVMDRQPQHF
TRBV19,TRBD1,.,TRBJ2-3,TGTGCCAGTAGTTGGGGGGGACAGGGAGGTACAGATACGCAGTATTTT,CASSWGGQGGTDTQYF
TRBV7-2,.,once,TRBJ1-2,TGTGCCAGCAGCCCCGGAGGGATGGGGGTAGGCTATGGCTACACCTTC,CASSPGGMGVGYGYTF
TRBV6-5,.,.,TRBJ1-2,TGTGCCAGCAGTCCCGGGACATACGGCTACACCTTC,CASSPGTYGYTF
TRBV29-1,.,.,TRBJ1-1,TGCAGCGTTGTACAGAACACTGAAGCTTTCTTT,CSVVQNTEAFF
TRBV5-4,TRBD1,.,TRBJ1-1,TGTGCCAGCAGCTTGCCACCCGGGACAGGGTCTGAAGCTTTCTTT,CASSLPPGTGSEAFF
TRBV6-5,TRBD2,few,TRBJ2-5,TGTGCCAGCAGTTACTCCGGGACTAGCGGGGGGGAGACCCAGTACTTC,CASSYSGTSGGETQYF
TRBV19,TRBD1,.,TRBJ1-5,TGTGCCAGTATGGGACAGAATAGCAATCAGCCCCAGCATTTT,CASMGQNSNQPQHF
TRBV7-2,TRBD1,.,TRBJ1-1,TGTGCCAGCAGCTTAATCGCAGGGGGCTTCACTGAAGCTTTCTTT,CASSLIAGGFTEAFF
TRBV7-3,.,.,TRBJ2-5,TGTGCCAGCAGCGCGGGCGCGGCCCTCTACCAAGAGACCCAGTACTTC,CASSAGAALYQETQYF
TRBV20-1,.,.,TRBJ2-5,TGCAGTGCTAGCAAGGGGGAGACCCAGTACTTC,CSASKGETQYF
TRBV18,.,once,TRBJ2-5,TGTGCCAGCTCACTGGGGACACGACTTAAAGAGACCCAGTACTTC,CASSLGTRLKETQYF